This T cell receptor beta chain was retrieved from a study of T cells in Graves' hyperthyroidism and ophthalmopathy. General study results and limits: The model identified upcoming ophthalmopathy a median approximately six months ahead of onset. Peripheral blood also featured most of the thyroid clonotypes expanded above 0.001.

Germline V gene lookup returns CDR1 SGHDN and CDR2 FVKESK. V trimming: 6 bases; J trimming: 6 bases; junction bases outside the gene matches: 10. The CDR3 has 14 residues. Of note for this clonotype: Its specificity is unknown.

From RNA transcripts, TCR beta CDR3 regions were amplified. The HTBI primer set served for first-round RT-PCR of the TCR CDR3. From the multiplex PCR reads, TCRdb called clonotypes with MiXCR, one entry per CDR3 protein. The data contain around 580,000 distinct CDR3 sequences, 16% of them singletons. Stable disease denoted Graves' hyperthyroidism without ophthalmopathy progression within 18 months. Exclusion of patients followed from uncontrolled infection, other autoimmune disease, pregnancy or lactation. The source is a woman aged 18-30 years with Graves' hyperthyroidism. The sequencing input was blood. V is TRBV14 and J is TRBJ1-1; TRBD1 matches at 7 bases. CDR3 protein: CASSLLRQGAEAFF. The CDR3 DNA follows: TGTGCCAGCAGTCTCCTACGTCAGGGGGCTGAAGCTTTCTTT.